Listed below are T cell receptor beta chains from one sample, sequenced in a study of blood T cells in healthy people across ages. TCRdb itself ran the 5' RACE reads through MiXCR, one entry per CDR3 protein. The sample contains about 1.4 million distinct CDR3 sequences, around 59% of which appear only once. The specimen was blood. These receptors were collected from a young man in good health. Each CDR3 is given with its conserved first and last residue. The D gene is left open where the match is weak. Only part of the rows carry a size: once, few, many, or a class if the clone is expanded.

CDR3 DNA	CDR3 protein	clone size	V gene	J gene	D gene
TGTGCCAGCAGCCCACCCTCGCAGGGACAGCTTCCCTACGAGCAGTACTTC	CASSPPSQGQLPYEQYF	NA	TRBV7-2	TRBJ2-7	TRBD1
TGTGCCAGCAGTTTATCTAGCGGGGGAAGCTCCTACAATGAGCAGTACTTC	CASSLSSGGSSYNEQYF	NA	TRBV28	TRBJ2-7	TRBD2
TGCGCCAGCAGCTTGGATGGGGTTGGGTCAGATACGCAGTATTTT	CASSLDGVGSDTQYF	once	TRBV5-1	TRBJ2-3	NA
TGTGCCAGCAGCTTAGTTGAACGCTACGAGCAGTACTTC	CASSLVERYEQYF	NA	TRBV7-2	TRBJ2-7	NA
TGCAGCGTTGGACGGGGGACCTCTAGCACAGATACGCAGTATTTT	CSVGRGTSSTDTQYF	few	TRBV29-1	TRBJ2-3	NA
TGCGCCAGCAGCTTGACCGGGACAGGGGCGCATACGCAGTATTTT	CASSLTGTGAHTQYF	NA	TRBV5-1	TRBJ2-3	TRBD1
TGTGCCAGCAGCCCCCCGAGGACAGGGACCACTAATTCACCCCTCCACTTT	CASSPPRTGTTNSPLHF	NA	TRBV3-1	TRBJ1-6	TRBD1
TGTGCCAGCAGCCTGCTTAGACCGACACCGAACACTGAAGCTTTCTTT	CASSLLRPTPNTEAFF	NA	TRBV7-2	TRBJ1-1	NA
TGTGCCAGCAGTGGCCTAGCCTTAGCGGAGACCCAGTACTTC	CASSGLALAETQYF	NA	TRBV12-3/TRBV12-4	TRBJ2-5	NA
TGTGCCAGCAGTGAGGGACACCGCAATGAGCAGTTCTTC	CASSEGHRNEQFF	few	TRBV25-1	TRBJ2-1	NA
TGCAGTGCTAGAGCCTGGGACAGGGTGGCGGTTGAGCAGTTCTTC	CSARAWDRVAVEQFF	NA	TRBV20-1	TRBJ2-1	TRBD1
TGTGCCAGCAGCTTAAGGCCCCTCTCTGGGGCCAACGTCCTGACTTTC	CASSLRPLSGANVLTF	few	TRBV7-2	TRBJ2-6	NA
TGTGCCAGCAGAAGATCAGGCATTCAGTACTTC	CASRRSGIQYF	NA	TRBV6-5	TRBJ2-4	NA
TGCAGCGTTGATCAAAATTACGAGCAGTACTTC	CSVDQNYEQYF	few	TRBV29-1	TRBJ2-7	NA
TGTGCCAGCAGCTTAAGAGTTTCCGGGGAGCTGTTTTTT	CASSLRVSGELFF	few	TRBV11-3	TRBJ2-2	NA
TGTGCCAGCAGGGGACTAGCGACCCACGAGCAGTACTTC	CASRGLATHEQYF	NA	TRBV2	TRBJ2-7	TRBD2
TGTGCCAGCAGCACAGGGGTTACAATGAGCACTGAAGCTTTCTTT	CASSTGVTMSTEAFF	few	TRBV12-3/TRBV12-4	TRBJ1-1	TRBD1
TGCAGTGCTAGCCTCGGACAGGGAGCAGATACGCAGTATTTT	CSASLGQGADTQYF	NA	TRBV20-1	TRBJ2-3	TRBD1
TGCAGCGTTGCGGGGGATAGCTACGAGCAGTACTTC	CSVAGDSYEQYF	many	TRBV29-1	TRBJ2-7	NA
TGCAGTGCTAGACCGACGGGAGCCAACACCGGGGAGCTGTTTTTT	CSARPTGANTGELFF	few	TRBV20-1	TRBJ2-2	NA
TGTGCCAGCAGTGACGATCAGGTCCCGCAGTACTTC	CASSDDQVPQYF	few	TRBV2	TRBJ2-7	NA
TGCAGTGCTAGACCGACAGGGGGGGGTTACGAGCAGTACTTC	CSARPTGGGYEQYF	few	TRBV20-1	TRBJ2-7	TRBD1
TGTGCCAGCAGTCAAAACCGTCCGGGACAGTCCTACGAGCAGTACTTC	CASSQNRPGQSYEQYF	NA	TRBV27	TRBJ2-7	TRBD1
TGTGCCAGCAGGCAGGACAGCCCGGATGAAAAACTGTTTTTT	CASRQDSPDEKLFF	NA	TRBV5-5	TRBJ1-4	NA
TGCGCCAGCAGCCAAGATAACGACTTAGCCCTGGCCACCGGGGAGCTGTTTTTT	CASSQDNDLALATGELFF	NA	TRBV4-3	TRBJ2-2	NA
TGTGCCATCAGTGAGTCGACGATTCGTACTAGCGGGAGGAGCTCCTACGAGCAGTACTTC	CAISESTIRTSGRSSYEQYF	NA	TRBV10-3	TRBJ2-7	TRBD2
TGTGCCAGACAATTCCGACAGGGGGCTGGTTACGAGCAGTACTTC	CARQFRQGAGYEQYF	NA	TRBV27	TRBJ2-7	TRBD1
TGTGCCAGCAGCTCATTACAGGGGGGAAGGGGCACTGAAGCTTTCTTT	CASSSLQGGRGTEAFF	once	TRBV11-2	TRBJ1-1	TRBD1
TGTGCCAGCAGTGGCCGAAGCTCCTACAATGAGCAGTTCTTC	CASSGRSSYNEQFF	few	TRBV2	TRBJ2-1	NA
TGTGCCAGCAGCCAAGCCGCCTGGGCGGCCGGGAGCTCCTACGAGCAGTACTTC	CASSQAAWAAGSSYEQYF	NA	TRBV3-1	TRBJ2-7	NA
TGTGCCAGCAGTTACCGGGACAGGGGTGCTGGGCAGCCCCAGCATTTT	CASSYRDRGAGQPQHF	NA	TRBV6-5	TRBJ1-5	TRBD1
TGTGCCAGCAGTGAAACGGGACTTCGGTATGGCTACACCTTC	CASSETGLRYGYTF	many	TRBV6-5	TRBJ1-2	NA
TGCGCCAGCAGCCAAGCAGTGGGCACAGATACGCAGTATTTT	CASSQAVGTDTQYF	NA	TRBV4-1	TRBJ2-3	NA
TGCAGCGTTGAATACCGACAGGGTCCATCCTACGAGCAGTACTTC	CSVEYRQGPSYEQYF	NA	TRBV29-1	TRBJ2-7	TRBD1
TGCAGTGCTAGTCGACAGTGTAAGAACACCGGGGAGCTGTTTTTT	CSASRQCKNTGELFF	NA	TRBV20-1	TRBJ2-2	NA
TGTGCCAGCAGTTTATATGAGGGCTGGGAAAAACTGTTTTTT	CASSLYEGWEKLFF	NA	TRBV28	TRBJ1-4	NA
TGCAGTGCTACCTCAGGACGGGAGTATGGCTACACCTTC	CSATSGREYGYTF	few	TRBV20-1	TRBJ1-2	NA
TGCAGTGCTAGAGATGTACAATCCCCCTACGAGCAGTACTTC	CSARDVQSPYEQYF	once	TRBV20-1	TRBJ2-7	NA
TGTGCCAGCAGCTTAGCGAGGACTAGCGTCGAGCAGTACTTC	CASSLARTSVEQYF	few	TRBV7-2	TRBJ2-7	TRBD2
TGTGCCAGCAGTTGGGACAAGTCCTACGAGCAGTACTTC	CASSWDKSYEQYF	NA	TRBV27	TRBJ2-7	NA
TGCTCCCTTGGGGGTGATATCGGGAGATCCTACAATGAGCAGTACTTC	CSLGGDIGRSYNEQYF	NA	TRBV29-1	TRBJ2-7	NA
TGTGCCAGTAGTATAGATTCAGGGTCAGTGAACGAGCAGTACTTC	CASSIDSGSVNEQYF	once	TRBV19	TRBJ2-7	NA
TGCAGTGCAACACAGGGGCACGAGCAGTACTTC	CSATQGHEQYF	NA	TRBV20-1	TRBJ2-7	TRBD1
TGCGCCAGCAGGGGGGACGGTATCTACGAGCAGTACTTC	CASRGDGIYEQYF	NA	TRBV5-1	TRBJ2-7	NA
TGTGCCAGCAGCTGGCAACGGGACGCCTACGAGCAGTACTTC	CASSWQRDAYEQYF	NA	TRBV7-2	TRBJ2-7	NA
TGTGCCAGCAGTTTAGTTTCTAGCGGGACCTCCTACGAGCAGTACTTC	CASSLVSSGTSYEQYF	NA	TRBV28	TRBJ2-7	TRBD2
TGTGCCAGCAGCCAAGACTGGGAGGGTATCCAGTACTTC	CASSQDWEGIQYF	NA	TRBV14	TRBJ2-5	TRBD2
TGTGCCAGCAGCTCCCCCGGGACAGGGGGATCCATTCAGTACTTC	CASSSPGTGGSIQYF	NA	TRBV5-1	TRBJ2-4	TRBD1